Below, 21 T cell receptor beta chains from the same sample are listed, as sequenced in a study of technical replicates of blood from a handful of donors. Sequencing used immunoSEQ multiplex PCR; TCRdb keeps in-frame clones, though not all of them. The sample carries about 84,000 clones, 95% to 98% recorded once. The sample taken for sequencing was T cells isolated from PBMCs. These receptor sequences come from a human donor in good health.

The gene calls are TRBV2 and TRBJ1-2; TRBD1 agrees at 8 bases. The CDR3 is 16 residues long. The germline CDR1 and CDR2 sequences are SNHLY and FYNNEI. The V segment lost 8 bases and the J segment 4 bases; nucleotides outside the gene matches: 15. The CDR3 loop is CASPPGQEKNLYGYTF. CDR3 nucleotides: TGTGCCAGCCCTCCGGGACAGGAAAAAAACCTCTATGGCTACACCTTC. The full variable domain, with the rest looked up from reference TRBV2 and TRBJ1-2, is EPEVTQTPSHQVTQMGQEVILRCVPISNHLYFYWYRQILGQKVEFLVSFYNNEISEKSEIFDDQFSVERPDGSNFTLKIRSTKLEDSAMYFCASPPGQEKNLYGYTFGSGTRLTVV.

This chain joins TRBV27 and TRBJ1-2; the D is unclear. V was cut by 3 bases and J by 5 bases, with 10 bases left in between. Germline assignment: CDR1 MNHEY and CDR2 SMNVEV (reference sequence). The CDR3 is 13 amino acids. This CDR3 is CASSLGSGYGYTF. CDR3 bases: TGTGCCAGCAGTTTGGGCAGTGGGTATGGCTACACCTTC.

The V gene is TRBV2, the J gene TRBJ2-3, with 9 bases identical to TRBD2. This CDR3 is 16 amino acids long. Germline assignment: CDR1 SNHLY and CDR2 FYNNEI. With 4 bases clipped from V and 2 bases from J, the junction kept 7 bases outside the gene matches. In DNA form, the CDR3 reads TGTGCCAGCAGTGGAGGACTAGCGAGCCCCACAGATACGCAGTATTTT. As protein: CASSGGLASPTDTQYF.

The chain recombines TRBV15 with TRBJ2-2, with 10 bases aligning to TRBD2. The CDR3 has 19 residues. Trimming took 5 bases from V and 4 from J; bases not matched to a gene: 16. CDR1 is LNHNV and CDR2 is YYDKDF in the germline V gene (reference sequence). The CDR3: CATSLLSSSGSMSTGELFF. CDR3 nucleotide sequence: TGTGCCACCAGCCTCCTGTCGTCTAGCGGGAGCATGAGCACCGGGGAGCTGTTTTTT. The full variable domain, completed using reference TRBV15 and TRBJ2-2, is DAMVIQNPRYQVTQFGKPVTLSCSQTLNHNVMYWYQQKSSQAPKLLFHYYDKDFNNEADTPDNFQSRRPNTSFCFLDIRSPGLGDTAMYLCATSLLSSSGSMSTGELFFGEGSRLTVL.

The chain joins TRBV30 to TRBJ1-6, with D possibly TRBD1 on 6 matching bases. Germline V gene sequence: CDR1 GTSNPN, CDR2 SVGIG (reference sequence). The CDR3 contains 14 residues. V lost 0 bases, J lost 17 bases, and 20 bases lay in between. The CDR3: CAWSVQIGGAGIHF. CDR3 DNA: TGTGCCTGGAGTGTACAAATTGGGGGCGCCGGGATCCACTTT.

The genes are TRBV5-1 and TRBJ2-1; 9 bases fit TRBD1. Trimming at V came to 1 base and at J to 4 bases, leaving 9 bases not matched to a gene. The CDR3 totals 17 residues. Germline values: CDR1 SGHRS, CDR2 YFSETQ. The CDR3 sequence: CASSLSADRGPYNEQFF. In DNA form, the CDR3 reads TGCGCCAGCAGCTTGAGTGCGGACAGGGGTCCGTACAATGAGCAGTTCTTC.

This chain links TRBV11-2 with TRBJ1-5, with D perhaps matching TRBD1 (6 bases). This CDR3 region has 17 residues. The V and J ends lost 5 bases and 1 base respectively, with 18 bases between them. In germline, CDR1 is SGHAT, CDR2 FQNNGV. Here the CDR3 reads CASSPTPTGESNQPQHF. CDR3 nucleotide sequence: TGTGCCAGCAGCCCAACCCCGACAGGTGAGAGCAATCAGCCCCAGCATTTT. The full variable domain, its missing parts supplied by reference TRBV11-2 and TRBJ1-5, is EAGVAQSPRYKIIEKRQSVAFWCNPISGHATLYWYQQILGQGPKLLIQFQNNGVVDDSQLPKDRFSAERLKGVDSTLKIQPAKLEDSAVYLCASSPTPTGESNQPQHFGDGTRLSIL.

This chain connects TRBV4-2 to TRBJ2-3; 11 nucleotides match TRBD1. The CDR3 totals 16 residues. CDR1 and CDR2 (germline): LGHNA, YNFKEQ. Losses at the gene ends were 3 bases for V and 0 bases for J; bases not matched to a gene: 2. DNA of the CDR3: TGTGCCAGCAGCCAGGGGGACAGGGGGAGCACAGATACGCAGTATTTT. This sequence encodes CASSQGDRGSTDTQYF.

This chain connects TRBV14 to TRBJ2-3; D is uncertain. Germline CDR1 is SGHDN and CDR2 is FVKESK. Trimming left V 4 bases short and J 5 bases short, with 10 bases between. This CDR3 contains 13 residues. The DNA of the CDR3 is TGTGCCAGCAGCCTGACACTGCTAGATACGCAGTATTTT. Its translation is CASSLTLLDTQYF.

A single count supports this clone. This chain links TRBV6-5 with TRBJ1-1, with D possibly matching TRBD1 (5 bases). The germline V and J ends were trimmed by 4 bases and 10 bases, with 22 bases remaining between them. This CDR3 region has 15 residues. Germline V gene data show CDR1 as MNHEY and CDR2 as SVGAGI. The CDR3 region has the DNA TGTGCCAGCAGTTTACGTCAGGGCTCTACTATTCGAGCTTTCTTT. Protein sequence: CASSLRQGSTIRAFF.

The V and J genes are TRBV5-1 and TRBJ2-7; D might be TRBD1 (6 bases). V lost 2 bases, J lost 0 bases, and 12 bases lay in between. The length of the CDR3 is 15 residues. From germline, CDR1 is SGHRS and CDR2 YFSETQ. This CDR3 is CASSFTGLRSYEQYF. CDR3 coding DNA: TGCGCCAGCAGCTTTACAGGGTTACGCTCCTACGAGCAGTACTTC.

The chain recombines TRBV14 with TRBJ2-7; TRBD2 aligns across 14 bases. Germline values: CDR1 SGHDN, CDR2 FVKESK. V lost 4 bases to trimming and J lost 10 bases; unmatched junction nucleotides: 6. The CDR3 consists of 14 residues. The chain's CDR3 is CASSPTGLAGAQYF. The CDR3 DNA follows: TGTGCCAGCAGCCCTACGGGACTAGCGGGGGCCCAGTACTTC.

The chain links TRBV6-1 to TRBJ2-2; 9 bases agree with TRBD1. The CDR3 has 18 residues. Per the germline V gene, CDR1 is MNHNS and CDR2 is SASEGT. Trimming removed 1 base from V and 7 bases from J; junction bases left unmatched: 13. The CDR3 region has the DNA TGTGCCAGCAGTGAAGGCCCCGGGACAGGGAAAATAAACGGGGAGCTGTTTTTT. Translation: CASSEGPGTGKINGELFF.

The V call is TRBV19, the J call TRBJ1-4, with 9 bases that match TRBD1. The CDR3 covers 15 residues. Per germline, CDR1 LNHDA and CDR2 SQIVND (reference sequence). V shed 4 bases, J shed 5 bases, and the junction held 5 bases outside the gene matches. CDR3 bases: TGTGCCAGTAGTACCTCGGGACAGGGAAATGAAAAACTGTTTTTT. This translates into CASSTSGQGNEKLFF.

The chain joins TRBV5-1 to TRBJ2-7; 7 bases agree with TRBD2. Germline assignment: CDR1 SGHRS and CDR2 YFSETQ. There are 15 residues in the CDR3. V lost 4 bases and J lost 0; bases outside the gene matches: 7. CDR3 sequence (DNA): TGCGCCAGCAGCCCCCTTACGGGAGGCTCCTACGAGCAGTACTTC. It is translated as CASSPLTGGSYEQYF.

This clone was seen just once. V and J are TRBV10-3 and TRBJ1-2; 12 bases are shared with TRBD1. V was clipped by 5 bases and J by 3 bases; unmatched bases: 4. Germline V gene lookup returns CDR1 ENHRY and CDR2 SYGVKD. This CDR3 region has 15 residues. The CDR3 nucleotides read TGTGCCATCAGTCGGGACAGGGGGCTGGACTATGGCTACACCTTC. Amino acid sequence: CAISRDRGLDYGYTF.

This clone showed up just once. The chain carries TRBV27 and TRBJ2-3, with a tentative D call TRBD2 (6 bases). Trimming cost V 5 bases and J 3 bases, with 12 bases left between them. The CDR3 length is 14 residues. Per the germline V gene, CDR1 is MNHEY and CDR2 is SMNVEV (reference sequence). In nucleotides, the CDR3 is TGTGCCAGCAGTGCGGGATTAGGTACAGATACGCAGTATTTT. Protein product: CASSAGLGTDTQYF.

The rearrangement joins TRBV11-2 to TRBJ1-4; 7 bases map to TRBD1. This CDR3 has 16 amino acids. CDR1 and CDR2 (germline): SGHAT, FQNNGV. V was clipped by 5 bases and J by 5 bases; unmatched bases: 11. The CDR3 sequence: CASSPNQDRTNEKLFF. CDR3 in DNA: TGTGCCAGCAGCCCAAACCAGGACAGGACAAATGAAAAACTGTTTTTT.

The chain joins TRBV4-1 to TRBJ2-1; 8 nucleotides align to TRBD2. Trimming removed 10 bases from V and 5 bases from J; junction bases left unmatched: 10. Germline V gene sequence: CDR1 MGHRA, CDR2 YSYEKL. The CDR3 spans 14 residues. The CDR3: CATSGGSGDNEQFF. The CDR3 DNA is TGCGCCACCTCGGGTGGTAGCGGGGACAATGAGCAGTTCTTC.

The V and J genes are TRBV7-3 and TRBJ1-1; weak D call: TRBD1 (6 bases). The CDR3 has 12 amino acids. Trimming removed 2 bases at V and 10 bases at J, with 11 bases between. CDR1 and CDR2 from the germline V gene are SGHTA and FQGTGA. The DNA of the CDR3 is TGTGCCAGCAGCTTAGCCGGACAGAGAGCTTTCTTT. Translation gives CASSLAGQRAFF.

The chain uses TRBV11-3 and TRBJ2-3; 11 nucleotides match TRBD2. The CDR3 totals 17 residues. CDR1 is SGHNT, CDR2 YENEEA, per germline. With V trimmed by 1 base and J by 1 base, 4 bases remained unmatched. The CDR3 region has the DNA TGTGCCAGCAGCTTAGCTGGACTAGCGGGTCGCACAGATACGCAGTATTTT. Translating it yields CASSLAGLAGRTDTQYF.